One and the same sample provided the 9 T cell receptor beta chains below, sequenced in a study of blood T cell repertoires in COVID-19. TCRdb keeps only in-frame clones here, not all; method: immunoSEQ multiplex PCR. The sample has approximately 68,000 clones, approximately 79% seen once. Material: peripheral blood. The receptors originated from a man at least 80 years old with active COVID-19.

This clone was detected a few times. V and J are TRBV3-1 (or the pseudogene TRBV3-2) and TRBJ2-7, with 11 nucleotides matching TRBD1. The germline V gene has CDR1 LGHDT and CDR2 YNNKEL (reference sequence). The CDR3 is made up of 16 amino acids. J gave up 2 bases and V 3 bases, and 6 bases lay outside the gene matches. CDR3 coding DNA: TGTGCCAGCAGCCAGCAACCGGGACAGGGGGCCTACGAGCAGTACTTC. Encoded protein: CASSQQPGQGAYEQYF.

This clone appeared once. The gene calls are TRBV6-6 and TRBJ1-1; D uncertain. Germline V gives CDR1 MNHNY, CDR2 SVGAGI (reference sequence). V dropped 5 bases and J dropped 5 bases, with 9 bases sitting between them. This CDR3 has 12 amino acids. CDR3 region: CASSRVETEAFF. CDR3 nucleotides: TGTGCCAGCAGTCGGGTGGAGACTGAAGCTTTCTTT.

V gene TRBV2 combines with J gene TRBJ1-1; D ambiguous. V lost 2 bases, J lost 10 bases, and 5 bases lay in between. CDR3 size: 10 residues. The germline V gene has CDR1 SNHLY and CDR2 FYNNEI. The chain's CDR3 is CASSEYIAFF. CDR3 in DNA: TGTGCCAGCAGTGAATACATAGCTTTCTTT. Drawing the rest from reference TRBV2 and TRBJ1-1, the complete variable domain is EPEVTQTPSHQVTQMGQEVILRCVPISNHLYFYWYRQILGQKVEFLVSFYNNEISEKSEIFDDQFSVERPDGSNFTLKIRSTKLEDSAMYFCASSEYIAFFGQGTRLTVV.

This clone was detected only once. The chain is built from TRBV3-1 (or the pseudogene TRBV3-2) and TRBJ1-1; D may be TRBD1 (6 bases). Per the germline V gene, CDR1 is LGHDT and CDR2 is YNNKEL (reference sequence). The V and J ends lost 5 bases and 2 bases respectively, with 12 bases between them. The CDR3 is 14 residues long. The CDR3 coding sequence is TGTGCCAGCAGCTGGGGACAAGGAAACACTGAAGCTTTCTTT. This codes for CASSWGQGNTEAFF.

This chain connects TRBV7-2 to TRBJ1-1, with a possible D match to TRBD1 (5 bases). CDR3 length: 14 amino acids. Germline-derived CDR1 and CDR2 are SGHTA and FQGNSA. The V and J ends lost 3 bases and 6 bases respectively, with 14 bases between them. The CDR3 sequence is CASSFSGPEAEAFF. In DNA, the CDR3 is TGTGCCAGCAGCTTTTCAGGGCCCGAGGCTGAAGCTTTCTTT.

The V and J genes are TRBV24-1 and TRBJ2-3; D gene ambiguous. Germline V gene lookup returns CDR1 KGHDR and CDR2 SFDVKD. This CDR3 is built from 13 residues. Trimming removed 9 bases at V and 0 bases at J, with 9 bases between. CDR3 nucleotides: TGTGCCACCTGGAGTGACAGCACAGATACGCAGTATTTT. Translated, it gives CATWSDSTDTQYF.

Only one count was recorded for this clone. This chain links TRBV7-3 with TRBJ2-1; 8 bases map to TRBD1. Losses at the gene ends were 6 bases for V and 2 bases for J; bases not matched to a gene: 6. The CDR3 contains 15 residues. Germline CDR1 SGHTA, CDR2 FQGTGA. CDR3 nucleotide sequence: TGTGCCAGCAGGAAAGACAGGGGAACCTACAATGAGCAGTTCTTC. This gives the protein CASRKDRGTYNEQFF.

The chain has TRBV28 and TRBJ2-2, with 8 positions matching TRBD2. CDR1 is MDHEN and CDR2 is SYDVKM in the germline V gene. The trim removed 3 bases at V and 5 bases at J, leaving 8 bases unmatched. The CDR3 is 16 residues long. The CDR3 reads CASSLESGRGTGELFF. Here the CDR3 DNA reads TGTGCCAGCAGTTTGGAAAGCGGGAGAGGGACCGGGGAGCTGTTTTTT.

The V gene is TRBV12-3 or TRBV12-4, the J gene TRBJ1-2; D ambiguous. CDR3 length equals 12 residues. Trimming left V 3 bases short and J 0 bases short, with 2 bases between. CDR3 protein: CASSFTNYGYTF. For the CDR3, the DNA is TGTGCCAGCAGTTTTACTAACTATGGCTACACCTTC.